This TCR beta chain is from a study of spatial heterogeneity in lung cancer. CDR3 length: 17 residues. The ends lost 1 base at V and 0 bases at J; junction bases unmatched: 7. Germline loops: CDR1 SGHVS, CDR2 FNYEAQ. Each CDR3 protein gets one entry after TCRdb re-called the 5' RACE reads with MiXCR. In the table there are under 40,000 distinct CDR3 sequences, around 5% of which are singletons. This clonotype came up many times. Time point defined: sample taken at primary tumor resection. The authors sequenced whole RNA from tumor, nontumor lung or frozen PBMC without sorting. The donor group consisted of roughly 70 patients who had untreated, early-stage non-small cell lung cancer.

The sample in question was PBMCs, obtained at surgery. The sequence was collected from a female donor with early-stage non-small cell lung cancer. The rearrangement joins TRBV7-6 to TRBJ2-7; 9 bases match TRBD1. The CDR3 protein is CASSLEGGTGSSYEQYF. Written as DNA, the CDR3 is TGTGCCAGCAGCTTAGAAGGGGGGACAGGGAGCTCCTACGAGCAGTACTTC.